Sequencing of this T cell receptor beta chain was carried out in a study of T cell repertoires in cytomegalovirus infection (dated by TCRdb to between 2018 and 2021). Regarding the research as a whole: Donor HLA type was relevant to the analysis, as public TCR beta signatures indicated carriage of CMV infection together with the matching HLA type. Study-wide conclusions, independent of this receptor: Carriers of CMV infection plus the relevant HLA type were discriminated by the cumulative frequency of public TCR beta family members in the study cohort and in an independent approximately 400-donor cohort. The ex vivo response was dominated by HLA-C-restricted CMV-specific TCR beta clonotypes, which also provided the single most frequent clonotype in two of eight donors.

As concerns this clonotype: Its target antigen remains unknown. No qualities accompany the bases; no much larger clone lies one base away.

The reads were generated on an Illumina HiSeq 1500. TCRdb's own reprocessing of the public reads used fastp at Q25 and MiXCR and kept productive beta chains. Entries that share a CDR3 protein sequence are merged under the most common genes and DNA. The sample records nearly 70,000 distinct CDR3 sequences, under 25% of which are singletons. The top ten clones comprise roughly 79% of the sample. The germline V gene sets CDR1 to MNHEY and CDR2 to SVGEGT. The CDR3 contains 13 residues, cysteine and phenylalanine counted. CDR3 DNA is the only sequence kept; it has 39 bases, read in frame from the first base. Between the V and J ends, shortened by 5 bases and 4 bases respectively, the junction contains 8 bases.

Recombination linked TRBV6-2 or TRBV6-3 to TRBJ2-2; no D gene can be assigned with confidence. The clonotype was recovered from a human donor in good health (CMV status not recorded). Some clones in this sample may be carry-over from other donors' samples. The sample consisted of PBMCs, sequenced either directly or after in vitro stimulation (not recorded which). The CDR3 protein: CASSGWGTGELFF. The nucleotide sequence reads TGTGCCAGCAGTGGATGGGGCACCGGGGAGCTGTTTTTT.